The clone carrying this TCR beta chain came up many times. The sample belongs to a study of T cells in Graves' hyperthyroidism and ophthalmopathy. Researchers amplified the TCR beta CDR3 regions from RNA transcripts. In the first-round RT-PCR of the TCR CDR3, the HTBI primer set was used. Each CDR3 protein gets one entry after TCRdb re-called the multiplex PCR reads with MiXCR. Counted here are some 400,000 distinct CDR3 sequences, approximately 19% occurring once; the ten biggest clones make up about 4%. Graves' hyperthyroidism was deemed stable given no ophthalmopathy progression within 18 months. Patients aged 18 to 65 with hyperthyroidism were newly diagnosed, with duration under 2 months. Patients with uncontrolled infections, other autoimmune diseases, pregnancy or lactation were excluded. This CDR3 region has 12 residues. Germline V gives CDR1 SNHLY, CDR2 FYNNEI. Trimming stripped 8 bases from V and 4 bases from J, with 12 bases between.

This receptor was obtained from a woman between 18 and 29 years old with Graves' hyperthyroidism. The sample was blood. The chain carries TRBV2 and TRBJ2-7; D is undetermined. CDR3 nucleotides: TGTGCCAGCCTCGGAAGGCCATACGAGCAGTACTTC. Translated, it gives CASLGRPYEQYF. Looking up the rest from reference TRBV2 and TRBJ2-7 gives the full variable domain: EPEVTQTPSHQVTQMGQEVILRCVPISNHLYFYWYRQILGQKVEFLVSFYNNEISEKSEIFDDQFSVERPDGSNFTLKIRSTKLEDSAMYFCASLGRPYEQYFGPGTRLTVT.